This TCR beta chain was sequenced during a study of blood T cell repertoires in COVID-19. Sequencing used immunoSEQ multiplex PCR; TCRdb keeps in-frame clones, though not all of them. The profile covers 210,000 or so clones, with just over 85% appearing a single time and roughly 1.5% taken by the ten largest. V shed 2 bases and J 4 bases; nucleotides not matched to a gene: 9. CDR3 length: 17 amino acids. Germline V CDR1 and CDR2: WNHNN, SYGVQD (reference sequence). The chain links TRBV10-1 to TRBJ2-1; TRBD2 aligns across 9 bases. Sequencing was carried out using peripheral blood. This TCR came from a man younger than 30 with active or convalescent COVID-19. The CDR3 sequence is CASSERIAGAGYNEQFF. CDR3 DNA sequence: TGCGCCAGCAGTGAGCGCATAGCGGGAGCGGGGTACAATGAGCAGTTCTTC.